This T cell receptor (beta chain) was retrieved from a study of blood T cell repertoires in COVID-19 (TCRdb year 2020). For the wider study: The collaborator samples originated in the United States, Italy and Spain and spanned the acute and convalescent phases of COVID-19. Subjects who had been exposed to COVID-19, were actively infected with it, or had recovered from it provided the deeply sampled blood TCRbeta repertoires that made up the dataset. HLA class I and class II types, where available, came from metadata supplied by the sample provider rather than from assay-based typing. Samples were obtained from the ongoing ImmuneRACE study (first 160 participants) and from about 1,300 subjects provided by 6 global collaborators. The sample metadata nearly always contained a de-identified subject ID, COVID-19 status, age in years and sex. The prospective study material was composed of cDNA or gDNA derived from T cells, B-cell-depleted T cells, or PBMCs. A freely available public database, intended as a resource for researchers studying the immune response to SARS-CoV-2, is where the repertoires were released. The paper as a whole reports these results and caveats: Clinical and demographic metadata were provided uncurated, with the amount varying by source and participant.

In regard to this clone: The clone's antigen remains unknown. The record has no base qualities; no much larger clone is one base away.

TCRbeta CDR3 regions were amplified from genomic DNA by means of the immunoSEQ Assay, a bias-controlled multiplex PCR. In the source study's methods: The number of nucleated cells in each sample was estimated from the amplification of reference gene primers within the assay. To quantify the absolute abundance of each unique TCRbeta CDR3 rearrangement, sequence reads were collapsed and filtered. For each sample, productive Simpson clonality was calculated by taking the square root of Simpson's diversity index across productive rearrangements. TCRdb holds this immuneACCESS table with in-frame rearrangements only. Some clones are missing; in checked studies, unresolved V genes explain under half, and the rest has no known cause. D and trimming come from the DNA, and the V and J calls and clone size come from that table. This sample is represented by just over 60,000 clones; under 80% of them were singletons. Roughly 18% of the sample belongs to the ten largest clones.

Collaborating institutions collected whole blood in K2EDTA tubes following their own protocols. For TCRbeta analysis, collaborator samples were shipped as frozen whole blood, as isolated PBMCs, or as DNA extracted from either sample type. V and J are trimmed by 5 bases and 13 bases, and the gene matches miss 14 bases of the junction. The CDR3 has 15 amino acids, counting the end cysteine and phenylalanine. Left in the record is the CDR3 DNA by itself, 45 bases read in frame from the first base. CDR1 and CDR2 are read off the germline V gene as SGHTA and FQGNSA. This TCR was sampled from a man in his 60s with acute or convalescent COVID-19. The sequenced sample consisted of peripheral blood. Recombination connected TRBV7-2 to TRBJ2-1; 10 middle bases align to TRBD2. The DNA reads as follows: TGTGCCAGCAGCCCTCAGTGGACTAGCGGTTCGCCCCAGTTCTTC. This translates into CASSPQWTSGSPQFF. The CDR3, completed at both ends by the reference TRBV7-2 and TRBJ2-1 genes, gives the full variable domain GAGVSQSPSNKVTEKGKDVELRCDPISGHTALYWYRQSLGQGLEFLIYFQGNSAPDKSGLPSDRFSAERTGGSVSTLTIQRTQQEDSAVYLCASSPQWTSGSPQFFGPGTRLTVL.